This note documents a single T cell receptor (beta chain) sequence. The antigen this receptor binds is unknown. No base-level quality is on record; no much larger clone is a single base apart. The sample originates from a study of early T cells in non-severe SARS-CoV-2 infection (dated by TCRdb to the early 2020s). Broadly, across the study: Because TCR sequencing was done on bulk RNA from unsorted whole blood, the alpha and beta chains could not be paired. The full study reports these points: VDJdb matching was skewed toward anti-spike CD8 responses and likely underestimated virus-specific expansions, missing private and CD4 specificities.

Set within a cohort of healthcare workers in London, UK, this nested case-control study involved weekly PCR testing of nasopharyngeal swabs along with blood sampling. Healthcare workers were enrolled in the week of the UK lockdown, from 23 to 31 March 2020, and were followed every week for up to roughly 16 weeks. The library relied on 5' RACE. The sequencing machine was a NextSeq 500. Unique molecular identifiers were attached to individual cDNA molecules in the TCR library protocol so that sequencing error and PCR bias could be corrected. Sequencing covered both TCR alpha and beta chains, and within each sample the abundances of alpha and beta sequences were tightly co-correlated. In the authors' own workflow: Decombinator V4 was used to annotate TCR sequences for V gene, J gene and CDR3. TCRs were defined as expanded if a significant change between any two time points was detected under a Poisson model with p below 0.0001. TCR abundances were normalised to the total number of TCRs sequenced per sample and were expressed as counts per million. TRAV1-2 paired with TRAJ12, TRAJ20 or TRAJ33 defined MAIT TCRs, while TRAV10 paired with TRAJ18 defined iNKT TCRs. VDJdb, accessed 1 November 2021, was searched for CMV, EBV and SARS-CoV-2 annotated TCRs, with TCRs annotated for multiple antigens excluded. TCRdb ran its own pipeline on the public reads, namely fastp trimming at Q25 and MiXCR clone calling, and kept in-frame beta chains. Records with the same CDR3 protein are collapsed into one entry carrying the most frequent genes and DNA. V and J calls and clone size were set by TCRdb, not the authors. The sample contains about 64,000 distinct CDR3 sequences, approximately 10% of them found a single time. Clones ranked in the top ten supply nearly 3% of the sample.

The CDR3 numbers 15 residues from cysteine through phenylalanine. Only the CDR3 region is kept as DNA, spanning 45 bases read in frame from base 1. CDR1 SGHTA and CDR2 FQGNSA were looked up in the germline V gene. The junction shows trimming of 4 bases on V and 2 bases on J, and the gene matches do not reach 6 bases of it. The receptor comes from an adult who was a healthcare worker with PCR-confirmed SARS-CoV-2 infection or an uninfected control (not recorded which). The chain links TRBV7-2 with TRBJ2-5; 8 middle bases align to TRBD1. Sequenced here: whole blood, sampled at baseline. CDR3 region: CASSSHRTGQETQYF. The nucleotides are TGTGCCAGCAGCTCCCACAGGACAGGGCAAGAGACCCAGTACTTC.